The rows below give T cell receptor beta chains drawn from one sample of a study of Graves' ophthalmopathy and Graves' hyperthyroidism. Each CDR3 protein is one row after TCRdb ran MiXCR on the multiplex PCR reads. The data contain around 1,200,000 distinct CDR3 sequences, about two fifths of them singletons. The sample taken for sequencing was peripheral blood or thyroid tissue (not recorded which). These receptors came from an adult man with Graves' hyperthyroidism. Each CDR3 is given with its conserved first and last residue. The D gene is left open where the match is weak. The listing skips clone size in some rows; elsewhere it reads once, few, many or a size class.

v_call	clone_size	d_call	j_call	cdr3_aa	cdr3_nt
TRBV7-6	many	.	TRBJ2-7	CASSLAGGTLLNEQYF	TGTGCCAGCAGCTTAGCAGGGGGGACATTACTTAACGAGCAGTACTTC
TRBV28	few	TRBD1	TRBJ1-1	CGSGGGRAEAFF	TGTGGCTCAGGGGGCGGGAGGGCTGAAGCTTTCTTT
TRBV7-3	.	.	TRBJ2-7	CASSLRPGRYEQYF	TGTGCCAGCAGCTTAAGGCCAGGGAGGTACGAGCAGTACTTC
TRBV12-3/TRBV12-4	.	.	TRBJ1-2	CASSALGFGYTF	TGTGCCAGCAGCGCCCTGGGTTTTGGCTACACCTTC
TRBV28	few	.	TRBJ1-4	CASSFIRGQNEKLFF	TGTGCCAGCAGTTTTATCAGGGGTCAAAATGAAAAACTGTTTTTT
TRBV12-3/TRBV12-4	.	TRBD2	TRBJ2-1	CASKRGVINEQFF	TGTGCCAGCAAGCGGGGAGTAATCAATGAGCAGTTCTTC
TRBV15	.	.	TRBJ1-5	CAASRDLGYQPQHF	TGTGCCGCCAGCAGAGATCTGGGGTATCAGCCCCAGCATTTT
TRBV29-1	many	TRBD2	TRBJ2-7	CSATSGSHEQYF	TGCAGCGCCACTAGCGGGAGTCACGAGCAGTACTTC
TRBV4-1	few	TRBD2	TRBJ2-7	CASSQEWASGNYEQYF	TGCGCCAGCAGCCAAGAGTGGGCGAGCGGGAACTACGAGCAGTACTTC
TRBV20-1	.	.	TRBJ1-5	CSARDRRGGGNQPQHF	TGCAGTGCTAGAGATCGCCGAGGCGGTGGCAATCAGCCCCAGCATTTT
TRBV29-1	.	.	TRBJ1-1	CSVEDHGRGSGEAFF	TGCAGCGTTGAAGATCATGGGAGGGGATCCGGTGAAGCTTTCTTT
TRBV10-2	many	TRBD1	TRBJ2-7	CASNPTYSGRGQYEQYF	TGCGCCAGCAACCCTACGTATTCGGGAAGGGGGCAGTACGAGCAGTACTTC
TRBV2	.	.	TRBJ2-2	CASRGPFTGELFF	TGTGCCAGCAGGGGCCCCTTCACCGGGGAGCTGTTTTTT
TRBV7-2	few	TRBD1	TRBJ2-7	CASSPGTGQGSHEQYF	TGTGCCAGCAGCCCCGGCACGGGACAGGGTTCCCACGAGCAGTACTTC
TRBV2	many	.	TRBJ2-5	CASSVETRESETQYF	TGTGCCAGCAGCGTTGAAACTAGGGAGTCGGAGACCCAGTACTTC
TRBV2	.	.	TRBJ2-2	CASSEALVLDGNTGELFF	TGTGCCAGCAGTGAAGCGCTCGTCCTGGACGGGAACACCGGGGAGCTGTTTTTT
TRBV20-1	.	.	TRBJ2-7	CSASGPETTYEQYF	TGCAGTGCTAGCGGGCCGGAAACAACCTACGAGCAGTACTTC
TRBV2	many	.	TRBJ1-5	CASTRSDNQPQHF	TGTGCCAGCACGCGGTCAGATAATCAGCCCCAGCATTTT
TRBV10-2	.	.	TRBJ1-2	CASSEPDRGWDYGYTF	TGCGCCAGCAGTGAGCCGGACCGGGGTTGGGACTATGGCTACACCTTC
TRBV29-1	.	TRBD1	TRBJ2-6	CSVAQGASGANVLTF	TGCAGCGTGGCACAGGGGGCCTCTGGGGCCAACGTCCTGACTTTC
TRBV5-1	once	.	TRBJ2-2	CASSEPTGYGSNTGELFF	TGCGCCAGCAGCGAACCAACAGGGTACGGCTCGAACACCGGGGAGCTGTTTTTT
TRBV6-2/TRBV6-3	many	.	TRBJ1-1	CATQRGNTEAFF	TGTGCCACCCAGAGGGGGAACACTGAAGCTTTCTTT
TRBV7-2	many	.	TRBJ2-7	CASSPSRGGSYEQYF	TGTGCCAGCAGCCCAAGTCGAGGGGGCTCCTACGAGCAGTACTTC
TRBV9	few	.	TRBJ1-4	CASSGSRKLATNEKLFF	TGTGCCAGCAGCGGTAGCCGCAAACTTGCAACTAATGAAAAACTGTTTTTT
TRBV28	.	.	TRBJ2-7	CASSSGGQPYEQYF	TGTGCCAGCAGTTCGGGGGGACAGCCCTACGAGCAGTACTTC
TRBV7-6	many	.	TRBJ1-2	CASSPWFSYGYTF	TGTGCCAGCAGCCCCTGGTTCAGCTATGGCTACACCTTC
TRBV29-1	once	.	TRBJ1-1	CSVERAGEAFF	TGCAGCGTTGAAAGGGCGGGAGAAGCTTTCTTT
TRBV9	many	.	TRBJ1-4	CASSGSGTVGEKLFF	TGTGCCAGCAGCGGCTCCGGGACCGTGGGGGAAAAACTGTTTTTT
TRBV6-2/TRBV6-3	.	TRBD2	TRBJ2-7	CASSYWASGGFDEQYF	TGTGCCAGCAGTTACTGGGCTAGCGGAGGTTTCGACGAGCAGTACTTC
TRBV6-5	.	.	TRBJ1-2	CASRGEGAGGYTF	TGTGCCAGCAGGGGGGAAGGGGCTGGAGGCTACACCTTC
TRBV20-1	.	TRBD1	TRBJ1-2	CSASILPGQGNYGYTF	TGCAGTGCTAGTATACTACCGGGACAGGGTAACTATGGCTACACCTTC